Below, one TCR beta chain is given with its context. Germline CDR1 DFQATT, CDR2 SNEGSKA (reference sequence). V lost 6 bases and J lost 4, with 15 bases in between. CDR3 length equals 13 residues. It was with random hexamers that roughly 0.5 to 1 ug RNA was reverse transcribed. TCRdb re-called the immunoSEQ multiplex PCR reads with MiXCR, one entry per CDR3 protein. The sample includes 80,000 or so distinct CDR3 sequences, about 93% seen only once; the top ten take about 0.52%. This sample was taken from a study of CD8 T cells in Susac syndrome. The specimen sequenced was CD4+ T cells from PBMCs. The chain joins TRBV20-1 to TRBJ2-5, with TRBD2 as a possible D gene (6 bases). The TCR originated in a human donor with Susac syndrome. The CDR3 here is CSADGGKRETQYF. DNA for the CDR3: TGCAGTGCCGATGGGGGGAAGCGAGAGACCCAGTACTTC.